A single sample is the source of the 13 T cell receptor beta chains below, sequenced in a study of T cell repertoires in cytomegalovirus infection. TCRdb itself ran the reads through MiXCR, one entry per CDR3 protein. The sample lists 900,000 to 950,000 distinct CDR3 sequences, less than 35% occurring once. What these receptors recognize is not known. The specimen was cultured CD8+ T cells from PBMCs, collected from culture after CMV antigen stimulation. These TCRs come from a human donor in good health (CMV status not recorded). Some clones in this sample may be carry-over from other donors' samples.

This clonotype occurred a few times. The CDR3 bases are TGTGCCAGCAGCACCGGTGGGACAGGGGGCTACCTCTATGGCTACACCTTC. Its protein is CASSTGGTGGYLYGYTF. The V gene is TRBV5-6, the J gene TRBJ1-2, with TRBD1 identical over 12 bases. V was pared by 4 bases and J by 4 bases, with 11 bases of the junction left unmatched. The CDR3 is 17 amino acids. The germline gives CDR1 SGHDT, CDR2 YYEEEE. The variable domain in full, with the rest retrieved from reference TRBV5-6 and TRBJ1-2, is DAGVTQSPTHLIKTRGQQVTLRCSPKSGHDTVSWYQQALGQGPQFIFQYYEEEERQRGNFPDRFSGHQFPNYSSELNVNALLLGDSALYLCASSTGGTGGYLYGYTFGSGTRLTVV.

The chain joins TRBV10-3 to TRBJ2-7, with 9 nucleotides matching TRBD2. The CDR3 is made up of 16 amino acids. Germline CDR1 and CDR2: ENHRY and SYGVKD. The CDR3 region has the DNA TGTGCCGTCAGTGAGTCGCGTAGCGGGGGATCCTACGAGCAGTACGTC. Translation: CAVSESRSGGSYEQYV.

CDR3 nucleotides: TGTGCCAGCAGTTACTCAGCTGATTCCTTCTATGGCTACACCTTC. Translated, it gives CASSYSADSFYGYTF. The chain couples TRBV6-5 to TRBJ1-2; D not certain. The CDR3 length is 15 residues. V was pared by 0 bases and J by 4 bases, with 12 bases between. Germline-derived CDR1 and CDR2 are MNHEY and SVGAGI.

The chain combines TRBV12-5 with TRBJ2-7; D perhaps matches TRBD1 (7 bases). The ends were cut back, 3 bases at V and 8 bases at J, with 20 bases in the middle. Germline assignment: CDR1 LGHNT and CDR2 FRNRAP. This CDR3 has 15 residues. The CDR3 here is CASGFEEGARAKQYF. The CDR3 coding sequence is TGTGCTAGTGGTTTTGAGGAGGGGGCGAGGGCGAAGCAGTACTTC.

This clonotype was seen at least ten times. DNA for the CDR3: TGTGCCAGCAGTTACTCGGCACCACAGGGGACTGGAAACACCATATATTTT. It is translated as CASSYSAPQGTGNTIYF. The chain couples TRBV6-6 to TRBJ1-3; TRBD1 agrees at 7 bases. Germline assignment: CDR1 MNHNY and CDR2 SVGAGI (reference sequence). J gave up 2 bases and V 0 bases, and 7 bases lay outside the gene matches. The CDR3 covers 17 residues.

Many counts were recorded for this clonotype. The chain joins TRBV10-3 to TRBJ2-5; TRBD2 matches at 7 bases. V shed 2 bases and J 2 bases; nucleotides not matched to a gene: 5. Looked up from germline, CDR1 is ENHRY and CDR2 is SYGVKD. The CDR3 spans 15 residues. In nucleotides, the CDR3 is TGTGCCATCAGTGAGCCGCGGGAGCCACAAGAGACCCAGTACTTC. Its translation is CAISEPREPQETQYF.

Points on this clonotype: A read error may account for a junction end that differs from germline. The V and J genes are TRBV18 and TRBJ1-2; perhaps TRBD1 as D (5 bases). The CDR3 contains 16 residues. Germline-derived CDR1 and CDR2 are KGHSH and LQKENI. CDR3 loop: CASSPPVRGWNYDYTF. DNA of the CDR3: TGTGCCAGCTCACCACCTGTGAGGGGTTGGAACTATGACTACACCTTC.

This clonotype was seen just once. Being one base from a much bigger clone, this may be a read error. DNA of the CDR3: TGTGCCAACAGCTTAATTGTAGGAAGCTACGAGCAGTACTTC. Protein: CANSLIVGSYEQYF. This rearrangement joins TRBV11-2 to TRBJ2-7; D gene ambiguous. Per the germline V gene, CDR1 is SGHAT and CDR2 is FQNNGV. This CDR3 is built from 14 residues. Filled out from reference TRBV11-2 and TRBJ2-7, the complete variable domain reads EAGVAQSPRYKIIEKRQSVAFWCNPISGHATLYWYQQILGQGPKLLIQFQNNGVVDDSQLPKDRFSAERLKGVDSTLKIQPAKLEDSAVYLCANSLIVGSYEQYFGPGTRLTVT.

V and J are TRBV7-9 and TRBJ1-4, with D unresolved. With 7 bases removed from V and 8 bases from J, the gap between germline ends came to 5 bases. The CDR3 contains 10 residues. Per the germline V gene, CDR1 is SEHNR and CDR2 is FQNEAQ (reference sequence). CDR3 coding DNA: TGTGCCAGCAAAGGGGAAAAACTGTTTTTT. Protein sequence: CASKGEKLFF.

In this sample, this clonotype turned up a few times. This chain joins TRBV7-9 and TRBJ2-1; unclear D gene. V lost 2 bases, J lost 2 bases, and 10 bases lay in between. The V gene's germline CDR1 is SEHNR and CDR2 FQNEAQ (reference sequence). This CDR3 is 15 amino acids long. The chain's CDR3 is CASSLIVDTYNEQFF. As DNA, the CDR3 is TGTGCCAGCAGCTTAATCGTCGATACCTACAATGAGCAGTTCTTC.

This clonotype was counted at least ten times. Here the CDR3 reads CASSLKGQLIKIMGQYF. In DNA form, the CDR3 reads TGTGCCAGCAGCCTCAAAGGTCAGCTTATCAAGATAATGGGGCAGTATTTT. The V and J genes are TRBV7-2 and TRBJ2-3; D ambiguous. Looked up from germline, CDR1 is SGHTA and CDR2 is FQGNSA. Between the trimmed V and J ends, which lost 5 bases and 11 bases, there was a span of 29 bases. This CDR3 contains 17 residues.

The CDR3 protein is CASGRRRQGIHEQYV. The DNA for the CDR3 is TGTGCCAGCGGGCGTCGAAGACAGGGGATTCACGAGCAGTACGTC. This chain links TRBV27 with TRBJ2-7, with 8 nucleotides matching TRBD1. In germline, CDR1 is MNHEY, CDR2 SMNVEV (reference sequence). This CDR3 region has 15 residues. V shed 8 bases and J 5 bases; nucleotides not matched to a gene: 14.

This clonotype was recorded many times. This chain connects TRBV7-2 to TRBJ1-2, with 7 bases lining up with TRBD1. Germline assignment: CDR1 SGHTA and CDR2 FQGNSA. CDR3 length: 15 amino acids. With V trimmed by 1 base and J by 7 bases, 9 bases remained unmatched. CDR3: CASSLEGQTLLGYTF. CDR3 in DNA: TGTGCCAGCAGCTTAGAGGGACAGACCCTCCTTGGCTACACCTTC. Together with reference TRBV7-2 and TRBJ1-2, the CDR3 gives the full variable domain: GAGVSQSPSNKVTEKGKDVELRCDPISGHTALYWYRQSLGQGLEFLIYFQGNSAPDKSGLPSDRFSAERTGGSVSTLTIQRTQQEDSAVYLCASSLEGQTLLGYTFGSGTRLTVV.